The 21 T cell receptor beta chains below come from one sample, sequenced in a study of cytomegalovirus exposure and HLA in healthy donors. Amplification used 60 Vbeta primers and 13 Jbeta primers. The assay was immunoSEQ multiplex PCR, and TCRdb's table has in-frame clones only and misses some. Among around 140,000 clones listed, 75% to 90% were seen once. Sequencing was done on a sample of PBMCs. Source of these receptors: a man aged 35 to 55 in good health and CMV-seronegative.

The V call is TRBV27, the J call TRBJ2-7; perhaps TRBD1 as D (6 bases). The germline V gene encodes CDR1 MNHEY and CDR2 SMNVEV (reference sequence). This CDR3 contains 13 residues. The ends were cut back, 5 bases at V and 2 bases at J, with 10 bases in the middle. Here the CDR3 reads CASSVRDTYEQYF. CDR3 DNA: TGTGCCAGCAGTGTCCGGGACACCTACGAGCAGTACTTC.

The chain recombines TRBV14 with TRBJ2-7; maybe TRBD2 (6 bases). The CDR3 spans 13 residues. The germline CDR1 and CDR2 sequences are SGHDN and FVKESK. The V and J ends lost 4 bases and 3 bases respectively, with 10 bases between them. CDR3 protein: CASSRGDLYEQYF. CDR3 sequence (DNA): TGTGCCAGCAGCCGGGGGGATCTCTACGAGCAGTACTTC.

In this sample, this clone turned up a few times. The gene calls are TRBV5-4 and TRBJ2-7, with 7 nucleotides matching TRBD1. The V and J ends lost 2 bases and 2 bases, in that order; junction bases with no gene match: 7. The CDR3 contains 15 residues. Per the germline V gene, CDR1 is SGHNT and CDR2 is YYREEE (reference sequence). DNA of the CDR3: TGTGCCAGCAGCTTACAGGGGACGCGTACCTACGAGCAGTACTTC. This codes for CASSLQGTRTYEQYF.

The chain employs TRBV29-1 and TRBJ1-1; 7 positions agree with TRBD1. The CDR3 is 14 amino acids. V lost 5 bases to trimming and J lost 0 bases; unmatched junction nucleotides: 6. CDR1 is SQVTM and CDR2 is ANQGSEA in the germline V gene. The CDR3 protein is CSVRATGLNTEAFF. In DNA form, the CDR3 reads TGCAGCGTTAGGGCGACAGGGTTGAACACTGAAGCTTTCTTT.

The J gene is TRBJ2-5, the V gene TRBV19; weak D call: TRBD1 (6 bases). The CDR3 length is 14 residues. The V end lost 5 bases, the J end lost 6 bases, and 16 bases lay between the germline ends. CDR1 is LNHDA and CDR2 is SQIVND in the germline V gene (reference sequence). CDR3 amino acids: CASSPQPGVKTQYF. The CDR3 DNA is TGTGCCAGTAGTCCTCAGCCAGGGGTAAAGACCCAGTACTTC.

V gene TRBV5-6 combines with J gene TRBJ1-3, with TRBD1 matching over 11 bases. CDR3 length: 16 amino acids. J lost 4 bases, V lost 6 bases, and 9 bases had no gene match. The germline V gene encodes CDR1 SGHDT and CDR2 YYEEEE. CDR3 nucleotide sequence: TGTGCCAGCACCCGGACAGGGGGCGCGGACGGAAACACCATATATTTT. It codes for CASTRTGGADGNTIYF. Combining the CDR3 with reference TRBV5-6 and TRBJ1-3 gives the whole variable domain DAGVTQSPTHLIKTRGQQVTLRCSPKSGHDTVSWYQQALGQGPQFIFQYYEEEERQRGNFPDRFSGHQFPNYSSELNVNALLLGDSALYLCASTRTGGADGNTIYFGEGSWLTVV.

The V gene is TRBV6-5, the J gene TRBJ2-7; no firm D call. V lost 0 bases and J lost 3, with 6 bases in between. The CDR3 covers 13 residues. Germline assignment: CDR1 MNHEY and CDR2 SVGAGI. For the CDR3, the DNA is TGTGCCAGCAGTTACTCGAGGATCTACGAGCAGTACTTC. It is translated as CASSYSRIYEQYF.

J is TRBJ1-4 and V is TRBV30; D unclear. Germline-derived CDR1 and CDR2 are GTSNPN and SVGIG (reference sequence). The CDR3 consists of 14 residues. Trimming stripped 1 base from V and 8 bases from J, with 14 bases between. The DNA for the CDR3 is TGTGCCTGGAGTGCCGGGGAGGGCGCCGAAAAACTGTTTTTT. Its translation: CAWSAGEGAEKLFF.

This clone has more than one count but fewer than ten. This sequence joins TRBV2 and TRBJ1-2; D not resolved. V was cut by 9 bases and J by 6 bases, with 17 bases left in between. The CDR3 covers 13 residues. CDR1 is SNHLY and CDR2 is FYNNEI in the germline V gene. The CDR3 DNA is TGTGCCAGTCGGCTGGTAGAGACAAATGGCTACACCTTC. Its protein product is CASRLVETNGYTF. Full variable domain (outside the CDR3, taken from reference TRBV2 and TRBJ1-2): EPEVTQTPSHQVTQMGQEVILRCVPISNHLYFYWYRQILGQKVEFLVSFYNNEISEKSEIFDDQFSVERPDGSNFTLKIRSTKLEDSAMYFCASRLVETNGYTFGSGTRLTVV.

This clone was recorded a few times. The V call is TRBV5-6, the J call TRBJ1-2; the match to TRBD1 covers 10 bases. This CDR3 has 14 residues. V shed 5 bases, J shed 7 bases, and the junction held 8 bases outside the gene matches. The germline gives CDR1 SGHDT, CDR2 YYEEEE. The CDR3 DNA sequence: TGTGCCAGCAGGACAGGGGGCGCGTTCGGTGGCTACACCTTC. Translation gives CASRTGGAFGGYTF.

The chain uses TRBV11-2 and TRBJ2-1; 10 bases align to TRBD2. This CDR3 comprises 17 residues. J lost 3 bases, V lost 0 bases, and 5 bases had no gene match. CDR1 and CDR2 (germline): SGHAT, FQNNGV. The DNA of the CDR3 is TGTGCCAGCAGCTTAGATGCCCTAGCGGGGGACTACAATGAGCAGTTCTTC. Its protein product is CASSLDALAGDYNEQFF.

The genes are TRBV4-1 and TRBJ2-7; D is uncertain. There are 16 residues in the CDR3. Germline V CDR1 and CDR2: MGHRA, YSYEKL. The V gene lost 1 base and the J gene lost 1 base, with 14 bases spanning the gap. Here the CDR3 DNA reads TGCGCCAGCAGCCAAGCTCCCCTGCCTAATTCCTACGAGCAGTACTTC. This codes for CASSQAPLPNSYEQYF.

V is TRBV29-1 and J is TRBJ2-3; 7 bases map to TRBD1. The germline V gene has CDR1 SQVTM and CDR2 ANQGSEA. The CDR3 runs 14 residues. V lost 6 bases to trimming and J lost 0 bases; unmatched junction nucleotides: 6. The CDR3 coding sequence is TGCAGCGTCCGACAGGGTACTAGCACAGATACGCAGTATTTT. Its translation is CSVRQGTSTDTQYF.

The J gene is TRBJ1-4, the V gene TRBV10-1; 9 bases map to TRBD1. Germline V gives CDR1 WNHNN, CDR2 SYGVQD (reference sequence). CDR3 length: 17 amino acids. J lost 7 bases, V lost 5 bases, and 14 bases had no gene match. The CDR3 spells CASSSGQGPGGSEKLFF. In DNA form, the CDR3 reads TGCGCCAGCAGTTCGGGACAGGGCCCGGGAGGAAGTGAAAAACTGTTTTTT.

The chain couples TRBV19 to TRBJ2-7; 8 bases agree with TRBD1. Trimming at V came to 4 bases and at J to 3 bases, leaving 5 bases not matched to a gene. The germline V gene has CDR1 LNHDA and CDR2 SQIVND (reference sequence). This CDR3 region has 14 residues. CDR3 nucleotides: TGTGCCAGTAGTACCGGACAGGGCCTCTACGAGCAGTACTTC. Its translation is CASSTGQGLYEQYF.

This chain links TRBV11-2 with TRBJ1-2, with unresolved D. CDR1 and CDR2 (germline): SGHAT, FQNNGV. V lost 1 base, J lost 5 bases, and 11 bases lay in between. The CDR3 has 14 amino acids. The CDR3 DNA reads TGTGCCAGCAGCTTAGTGGCAGGCGGGTATGGCTACACCTTC. This sequence encodes CASSLVAGGYGYTF.

This chain joins TRBV6-5 and TRBJ2-7, with D possibly matching TRBD1 (6 bases). Germline V gene sequence: CDR1 MNHEY, CDR2 SVGAGI. This CDR3 is built from 14 residues. The V end lost 4 bases, the J end lost 0 bases, and 10 bases lay between the germline ends. The CDR3 sequence is CASSFGQSSYEQYF. CDR3 nucleotide sequence: TGTGCCAGCAGTTTCGGACAGTCCTCCTACGAGCAGTACTTC.

The sample holds a few counts of this clone. In DNA form, the CDR3 reads TGTGCCAGCAGTCCCCAGGGTCTCTCCGAGCAGTACTTC. Translated: CASSPQGLSEQYF. The chain couples TRBV2 to TRBJ2-7; tentative D call: TRBD1 (5 bases). Germline V lookup: CDR1 SNHLY, CDR2 FYNNEI. V dropped 5 bases and J dropped 6 bases, with 14 bases sitting between them. This CDR3 is 13 amino acids long.

The chain employs TRBV29-1 and TRBJ2-3; TRBD1 matches at 8 bases. Germline V gene sequence: CDR1 SQVTM, CDR2 ANQGSEA. With V trimmed by 7 bases and J by 1 base, 4 bases remained unmatched. The CDR3 totals 13 residues. The CDR3 reads CSDLQGGTDTQYF. The CDR3 bases are TGCAGCGATCTACAGGGGGGCACAGATACGCAGTATTTT.

This sequence joins TRBV6-5 and TRBJ2-7; 9 nucleotides align to TRBD2. Germline CDR1 is MNHEY and CDR2 is SVGAGI. CDR3 size: 13 residues. J was trimmed by 2 bases and V by 8 bases; bases with no gene match: 4. CDR3 residues: CASGLAGAYEQYF. The CDR3 DNA reads as TGTGCCAGCGGTTTAGCGGGGGCCTACGAGCAGTACTTC.

The genes are TRBV29-1 and TRBJ2-7, with D perhaps TRBD2 (5 bases). The CDR3 length is 13 residues. Germline V gene data show CDR1 as SQVTM and CDR2 as ANQGSEA. The V end was cut by 1 base, the J end by 0 bases, with 7 bases between. CDR3 nucleotide sequence: TGCAGCGTTGAAGTTAGCGACTCCTACGAGCAGTACTTC. Its translation is CSVEVSDSYEQYF.